Listed here are 18 T cell receptor delta chains from one sample, sequenced in a study of gamma-delta T cells after stem cell transplantation. TCRdb re-identified clones in the RT-PCR reads via CATT. The table shows 2,500 to 3,000 delta-chain clones, with under 6.5% occurring only once. Sequenced material: gamma-delta T cells. All receptors derive from a human donor. It is not recorded whose cells these are; they may come from a transplant donor.

For this clone: One base separates it from a far larger clone, so it is likely a read error. At the DNA level, this CDR3 is encoded by other sequences in the same sample as well. V is TRDV2 and J is TRDJ1; D is uncertain. The CDR3 is 17 residues long. Germline V gene sequence: CDR1 GEAIGNYY, CDR2 EKD. With 0 bases removed from V and 0 bases from J, the gap between germline ends came to 16 bases. CDR3 DNA sequence: TGTGCCTGTGACACCCTTGCGCCATCGGGTGACACCGATAAACTCATCTTT. Protein sequence: CACDTLAPSGDTDKLIF.

To note about this clone: Translating this DNA gives a protein that differs at residue 10 from the TCRdb one, which belongs to a much larger clone; a read error is likely, and the protein shown is this translation. CDR3 DNA sequence: TGTGCCTGTGACACTATGATACCCGCCCGGGACACCCGACAGATGTTTTTC. This codes for CACDTMIPARDTRQMFF. This sequence joins TRDV2 and TRDJ3; TRDD3 might be the D (5 bases). This CDR3 has 17 amino acids. Trimming took off 1 base at V and 5 bases at J, with 14 bases between the two ends. The germline gives CDR1 GEAIGNYY, CDR2 EKD.

In this sample, this clone is medium-sized. The chain uses TRDV2 and TRDJ1; D is undetermined. CDR3 length: 14 amino acids. In germline, CDR1 is GEAIGNYY, CDR2 EKD. The V end was cut by 4 bases, the J end by 0 bases, with 11 bases between. CDR3 DNA: TGTGCCTGTGATCCACTTACTGACACCGATAAACTCATCTTT. As protein: CACDPLTDTDKLIF.

This clone is classed as large (0.1 to 1%). At the DNA level, this CDR3 is encoded by other sequences in the same sample as well. The genes are TRDV2 and TRDJ3; no clear D gene. V was shortened by 1 base and J by 0 bases, with 12 bases between the two germline ends. The CDR3 loop spans 18 amino acids. The V gene's germline CDR1 is GEAIGNYY and CDR2 EKD. DNA for the CDR3: TGTGCCTGTGACACTGCGGTCCCCAGCTCCTGGGACACCCGACAGATGTTTTTC. This codes for CACDTAVPSSWDTRQMFF.

For this clone: A far larger clone is a single base away, which makes a read error likely. J is TRDJ1 and V is TRDV2; 11 positions match TRDD3. CDR1 is GEAIGNYY, CDR2 EKD, per germline. CDR3 length: 18 amino acids. The CDR3 nucleotides read TGTGCCTGTGGCACCGTAAATGGGGGATACGCCAGAACCGATAAACTCATCTTT. Residues: CACGTVNGGYARTDKLIF.

This clone turned up a few times. A far larger clone is one nucleotide away, so this likely arose from a read error. V and J are TRDV2 and TRDJ1; no clear D. There are 18 residues in the CDR3. Trimming removed 1 base at V and 0 bases at J, with 20 bases between. CDR1 GEAIGNYY and CDR2 EKD come from the germline V gene. The CDR3 nucleotides are TGTGCCTGTGACACGTTGGAGGATGCGGGGCCGTACACCGATAAACTCATCTTT. Its protein product is CACDTLEDAGPYTDKLIF.

To note about this clone: It differs at one base from a far larger clone, so likely a read error. Other DNA sequences within the sample encode an identical CDR3. The chain couples TRDV2 to TRDJ1; a possible D gene is TRDD3 (6 bases). CDR1 is GEAIGNYY, CDR2 EKD, per germline. The length of the CDR3 is 16 residues. V shed 4 bases and J shed 0 bases, with 17 bases lying between them. CDR3 nucleotides: TGTGCCTGTGATACCGTCGGAAGGGGATACACCGATAAACTCATCTTT. Translation gives CACDTVGRGYTDKLIF.

This clone is medium-sized within its sample. This chain connects TRDV2 to TRDJ3, with D maybe TRDD3 (6 bases). This CDR3 region has 29 residues. With 0 bases removed from V and 1 base from J, the gap between germline ends came to 45 bases. CDR1 GEAIGNYY and CDR2 EKD come from the germline V gene. The CDR3 region has the DNA TGTGCCTGTGACACCGTCGAATCCCGCTACCCGGGCGCGGATCGGGGTACTGGGCTCCCTTCCTGGGACACCCGACAGATGTTTTTC. Its translation is CACDTVESRYPGADRGTGLPSWDTRQMFF.

The CDR3 coding sequence is TGTGCCTGTGACTCTACTGGGGGACCCATCTCCTGGGACACCCGACAGATGTTTTTC. Its protein is CACDSTGGPISWDTRQMFF. The chain couples TRDV2 to TRDJ3; 9 bases fit TRDD3. The germline V gene encodes CDR1 GEAIGNYY and CDR2 EKD. Germline trimming cut 3 bases from V and 0 bases from J; bases unmatched to any gene: 8. The CDR3 runs 19 residues.

Concerning this clone: This is likely an artifact of a read error, given a far larger clone one base away. This CDR3 is also generated by other DNA sequences in the sample. The chain has TRDV2 and TRDJ1; 7 bases are shared with TRDD3. Germline V gene lookup returns CDR1 GEAIGNYY and CDR2 EKD. The CDR3 is 23 residues long. Trimming removed 4 bases from V and 0 bases from J; junction bases left unmatched: 31. This CDR3 is CACDTLVAEGDPSGLEYTDKLIF. DNA of the CDR3: TGTGCCTGTGATACCCTCGTGGCTGAGGGGGATCCCAGTGGACTGGAGTACACCGATAAACTCATCTTT.

Turning to this clone: This likely reflects a read error, since a far larger clone is one base away. In the same sample, other DNA sequences code for this CDR3. V is TRDV2 and J is TRDJ1; D is undetermined. Germline CDR1 is GEAIGNYY and CDR2 is EKD. The V gene lost 3 bases and the J gene lost 0 bases, with 13 bases spanning the gap. This CDR3 region has 15 residues. In nucleotides, the CDR3 is TGTGCCTGTGACCCGGCGGAAGTGTACACCGATAAACTCATCTTT. Translating gives CACDPAEVYTDKLIF.

This clone was counted only a few times. A read error likely explains this, since a far larger clone differs by one base. This chain joins TRDV2 and TRDJ3, with 9 bases that match TRDD3. Trimming at V came to 1 base and at J to 0 bases, leaving 12 bases not matched to a gene. This CDR3 is 21 amino acids long. CDR1 GEAIGNYY and CDR2 EKD come from the germline V gene. The CDR3 loop reads CACDTTLGGYPSSWDTRQMFF. The DNA of the CDR3 is TGTGCCTGTGACACTACTCTGGGGGGATACCCAAGCTCCTGGGACACCCGACAGATGTTTTTC.

A word on this clone: TCRdb's listed protein matches a much larger clone and diverges from this DNA's translation at residue 15, likely through a read error; the protein shown comes from the DNA. The CDR3, as DNA: TGTGCCTGTGACACTGCTCTGGGGGGATACCCAAGCTCCTGGAACACCCGACAGATGTTTTTC. It encodes CACDTALGGYPSSWNTRQMFF. The chain recombines TRDV2 with TRDJ3, with TRDD3 matching 9 bases. The germline gives CDR1 GEAIGNYY, CDR2 EKD. The CDR3 has 21 residues.

Concerning this clone: This likely reflects a read error, since a far larger clone is one base away. Other DNA sequences in the sample encode the same CDR3. V is TRDV2 and J is TRDJ1; D gene uncertain. With 4 bases removed from V and 0 bases from J, the gap between germline ends came to 11 bases. Germline CDR1 GEAIGNYY, CDR2 EKD. CDR3 size: 14 residues. The CDR3: CACDNISHTDKLIF. The CDR3 DNA sequence: TGTGCCTGTGATAATATCTCCCACACCGATAAACTCATCTTT.

The genes are TRDV2 and TRDJ1; 10 nucleotides align to TRDD3. Per the germline V gene, CDR1 is GEAIGNYY and CDR2 is EKD. This CDR3 comprises 14 residues. V shed 7 bases, J shed 2 bases, and the junction held 6 bases outside the gene matches. The CDR3 DNA reads TGTGCCTGCGTGAGACTGGGGGATACCGATAAACTCATCTTT. It specifies CACVRLGDTDKLIF.

Comment on this clone: Other DNA sequences in the same sample also yield this CDR3. The rearrangement links TRDV2 to TRDJ3, with 9 nucleotides matching TRDD3. J lost 0 bases, V lost 0 bases, and 11 bases had no gene match. The germline gives CDR1 GEAIGNYY, CDR2 EKD. CDR3 length: 21 residues. The CDR3, as DNA: TGTGCCTGTGACACCGGTTTACTGGGGGAGCATAGCTCCTGGGACACCCGACAGATGTTTTTC. Protein sequence: CACDTGLLGEHSSWDTRQMFF.

Details on this clone: This DNA translates differently at residue 15 from the TCRdb protein, which is that of a much larger clone; a read error is likely, and the protein shown is the DNA's own translation. This chain links TRDV2 with TRDJ1, with 8 nucleotides matching TRDD3. Germline V gene lookup returns CDR1 GEAIGNYY and CDR2 EKD. This CDR3 spans 19 amino acids. CDR3 sequence: CACDTVFTGGLRGTNKLIF. CDR3 sequence (DNA): TGTGCCTGTGACACAGTGTTTACTGGGGGCCTCCGGGGCACCAATAAACTCATCTTT.

This clone was counted between two and nine times. A read error may be the cause here, since a much bigger clone is one base away. Other nucleotide sequences from this sample produce the same CDR3. CDR3 protein: CACDTVRPLPTSGMQEYTDKLIF. In DNA, the CDR3 is TGTGCCTGTGACACCGTACGGCCTCTTCCTACGTCGGGTATGCAGGAGTACACCGATAAACTCATCTTT. The rearrangement uses TRDV2 and TRDJ1, with 8 bases matching TRDD2. Germline CDR1 GEAIGNYY, CDR2 EKD. V was clipped by 0 bases and J by 0 bases; unmatched bases: 26. The CDR3 runs to 23 residues.